One and the same sample provided the 9 T cell receptor beta chains below, sequenced in a study of cytomegalovirus exposure and HLA in healthy donors. Primers: 60 Vbeta forward and 13 Jbeta reverse. Clones were read by immunoSEQ multiplex PCR, and TCRdb kept only the in-frame ones, dropping some. The repertoire holds around 110,000 clones, 65% seen once, with roughly 9% in the top ten. Sequencing input: PBMCs. The receptors here all came from a woman in her thirties or forties in good health and CMV-seropositive.

The J gene is TRBJ1-2, the V gene TRBV30; the match to TRBD1 covers 7 bases. The junction had 7 bases not matched to a gene; V was cut back by 0 bases and J by 6 bases. Germline V CDR1 and CDR2: GTSNPN, SVGIG (reference sequence). The CDR3 spans 14 residues. The CDR3 sequence: CAWSVRRQGNGYTF. Here the CDR3 DNA reads TGTGCCTGGAGTGTACGACGACAGGGCAATGGCTACACCTTC.

This clone has only a few counts. This rearrangement joins TRBV28 to TRBJ2-2, with 8 bases that match TRBD1. The CDR3 is made up of 16 amino acids. Germline V CDR1 and CDR2: MDHEN, SYDVKM. The V segment lost 3 bases and the J segment 7 bases; nucleotides outside the gene matches: 10. The chain's CDR3 is CASSLLTGGFFGELFF. The CDR3 DNA follows: TGTGCCAGCAGTTTGCTTACAGGGGGTTTTTTCGGGGAGCTGTTTTTT.

The chain recombines TRBV14 with TRBJ2-7, with D tentatively TRBD1 (6 bases). Germline V gene data show CDR1 as SGHDN and CDR2 as FVKESK. There are 15 residues in the CDR3. V was pared by 4 bases and J by 2 bases, with 15 bases between. The CDR3 DNA is TGTGCCAGCAGCCTAGAGCCCAGGACAGCCTACGAGCAGTACTTC. Residues: CASSLEPRTAYEQYF.

This clone appeared a single time. The chain couples TRBV6-6 to TRBJ2-1; 12 bases are a match to TRBD2. With 5 bases clipped from V and 9 bases from J, the junction kept 8 bases outside the gene matches. The germline CDR1 and CDR2 sequences are MNHNY and SVGAGI (reference sequence). This CDR3 is 15 amino acids long. CDR3 in DNA: TGTGCCAGCAGTGAGCTAGCGGGAGGGCTGGGTGAGCAGTTCTTC. Its protein is CASSELAGGLGEQFF.

V usage is TRBV11-1 and J usage is TRBJ1-1; D is unclear. This CDR3 spans 13 amino acids. Trimming cost V 5 bases and J 1 base, with 8 bases left between them. Germline CDR1 reads SGHAT; CDR2 reads FQDESV (reference sequence). Written as DNA, the CDR3 is TGTGCCAGCAGCCCAACGGGGAACACTGAAGCTTTCTTT. Encoded protein: CASSPTGNTEAFF.

The chain couples TRBV7-2 to TRBJ2-1; 9 bases agree with TRBD2. CDR1 and CDR2 from the germline V gene are SGHTA and FQGNSA. CDR3 length: 15 residues. V lost 4 bases and J lost 6; bases outside the gene matches: 7. The CDR3 DNA is TGTGCCAGCAGCTCGGATAGCGGGAGCCCCAATGAGCAGTTCTTC. Translated, it gives CASSSDSGSPNEQFF.

The chain recombines TRBV11-2 with TRBJ2-7; TRBD2 agrees at 8 bases. This CDR3 region has 15 residues. V trimming: 4 bases; J trimming: 0 bases; junction bases outside the gene matches: 5. Germline values: CDR1 SGHAT, CDR2 FQNNGV. CDR3 protein: CASSSTTSGSYEQYF. The CDR3 nucleotides read TGTGCCAGCAGCTCTACCACTAGCGGCTCCTACGAGCAGTACTTC.

The rearrangement joins TRBV29-1 to TRBJ2-1, with TRBD1 matching over 9 bases. Germline CDR1 is SQVTM and CDR2 is ANQGSEA. The CDR3 extends over 15 amino acids. Losses at the gene ends were 5 bases for V and 7 bases for J; bases not matched to a gene: 12. The CDR3 region is CSVSLGQGIGNEQFF. The CDR3 DNA reads as TGCAGCGTTTCGCTTGGACAGGGGATCGGGAATGAGCAGTTCTTC.

The chain combines TRBV7-3 with TRBJ2-1, with a tentative D call TRBD2 (6 bases). Between the trimmed V and J ends, which lost 5 bases and 2 bases, there was a span of 13 bases. The CDR3 covers 15 residues. Germline-derived CDR1 and CDR2 are SGHTA and FQGTGA. The CDR3 coding sequence is TGTGCCAGCAGCCCCCTAGCGATAGCCTACAATGAGCAGTTCTTC. As protein: CASSPLAIAYNEQFF.